The entry that follows covers one TCR beta chain sequence. CDR3 length: 15 amino acids. V dropped 3 bases and J dropped 4; count of bases not matched to a gene: 5. Per germline, CDR1 MNHEY and CDR2 SMNVEV (reference sequence). This specimen belongs to a study of blood T cell repertoires in COVID-19. The wider study: The United States, Italy and Spain provided the acute and convalescent COVID-19 samples. T cells, B-cell-depleted T cells, or PBMCs provided the cDNA or gDNA that served as material.

Original analysis: Reference gene primer amplification gave nucleated cell count estimates. Data came from immunoSEQ multiplex PCR; TCRdb stores just in-frame clones and leaves some out. That table furnishes V, J and clone size, whereas the DNA furnished D and trimming. This repertoire shows around 400,000 clones, roughly 90% found once; its top ten account for 0.95% to 1.5%. The sequenced sample consisted of peripheral blood. This TCR was recovered from a middle-aged man with acute or convalescent COVID-19. The chain employs TRBV27 and TRBJ2-5, with TRBD2 identical over 10 bases. This CDR3 reads CASSFGLAGVETQYF. The CDR3, as DNA: TGTGCCAGCAGTTTTGGGCTAGCGGGAGTAGAGACCCAGTACTTC.